These 5 T cell receptor beta chains share one sample of origin, sequenced in a study of blood T cell repertoires in COVID-19. Assay used: immunoSEQ multiplex PCR; TCRdb lists only in-frame clones, some missing. The table includes roughly 62,000 clones, about 83% detected once. Input material: peripheral blood. These receptors originate from a human donor in a cohort sampled during active COVID-19.

The chain joins TRBV19 to TRBJ1-2, with a possible D match to TRBD1 (5 bases). Trimming removed 2 bases from V and 8 bases from J, with 15 bases in between. The germline gives CDR1 LNHDA, CDR2 SQIVND (reference sequence). The CDR3 sequence is 14 residues long. The CDR3 nucleotides are TGTGCCAGTAGTATACAGGGAGGCCTTCCGGGCTACACCTTC. This codes for CASSIQGGLPGYTF.

This clone was seen more than once but under ten times. CDR3 in amino acids: CASSRGLAADNEQFF. CDR3 DNA: TGTGCCAGCAGCAGAGGACTAGCGGCTGACAATGAGCAGTTCTTC. The chain uses TRBV11-2 and TRBJ2-1; 10 bases map to TRBD2. J gave up 5 bases and V 5 bases, and 6 bases lay outside the gene matches. Germline assignment: CDR1 SGHAT and CDR2 FQNNGV. The CDR3 has 15 residues.

The CDR3 loop is CAWSPHSYGYTF. CDR3 sequence (DNA): TGTGCCTGGAGTCCCCACAGCTATGGCTACACCTTC. J is TRBJ1-2 and V is TRBV30; no definite D call. The CDR3 runs to 12 residues. The V gene's germline CDR1 is GTSNPN and CDR2 SVGIG (reference sequence). V was trimmed by 2 bases and J by 4 bases, leaving 8 bases between them.

The chain links TRBV27 to TRBJ2-7, with 11 bases identical to TRBD2. The J segment lost 2 bases and the V segment lost 0 bases, leaving 0 bases of the junction unmatched. This CDR3 comprises 15 residues. Germline V gene lookup returns CDR1 MNHEY and CDR2 SMNVEV (reference sequence). CDR3 in amino acids: CASSLSLAGAYEQYF. The CDR3 nucleotides read TGTGCCAGCAGTTTATCACTAGCGGGAGCCTACGAGCAGTACTTC.

This sequence joins TRBV7-3 and TRBJ2-3; possible D gene TRBD2, 5 bases. Trimming removed 3 bases at V and 10 bases at J, with 11 bases between. CDR1 and CDR2 (germline): SGHTA, FQGTGA. This CDR3 comprises 12 residues. This CDR3 is CASSLEASAQYF. In nucleotides, the CDR3 is TGTGCCAGCAGCTTGGAGGCGTCGGCGCAGTATTTT.